The next 16 T cell receptor beta chains were all read from a single sample in a study of T cells in Graves' hyperthyroidism and ophthalmopathy. Amplified regions were TCR beta CDR3 sequences from RNA transcripts. HTBI primers were employed in a first-round RT-PCR of the TCR CDR3. TCRdb used MiXCR to reprocess the multiplex PCR reads, holding one entry per CDR3 protein. Among some 650,000 distinct CDR3 sequences listed, around 15% were seen once. The sequencing input was blood. The source of these receptors is a woman aged 40 to 50 with Graves' ophthalmopathy.

V is TRBV12-5 and J is TRBJ2-2; D assignment may be TRBD1 or TRBD2 (6 bases each). Trimming took off 7 bases at V and 4 bases at J, with 16 bases between the two ends. CDR1 and CDR2 (germline): LGHNT, FRNRAP. The CDR3 sequence is 15 residues long. The CDR3 loop is CASEGGLVGTGELFF. The CDR3 bases are TGTGCTAGTGAGGGGGGCCTGGTGGGCACCGGGGAGCTGTTTTTT.

Many counts were recorded for this clonotype. This chain links TRBV7-3 with TRBJ2-1; 7 bases are a match to TRBD2. V lost 8 bases, J lost 10 bases, and 14 bases stayed unmatched. The CDR3 has 14 residues. Germline assignment: CDR1 SGHTA and CDR2 FQGTGA. CDR3 DNA sequence: TGTGCCAGCCGTATAGCTAGCGGAACGGGGGAGCAGTTCTTC. Its translation is CASRIASGTGEQFF. Full variable domain (rest looked up from reference TRBV7-3 and TRBJ2-1): GAGVSQTPSNKVTEKGKYVELRCDPISGHTALYWYRQSLGQGPEFLIYFQGTGAADDSGLPNDRFFAVRPEGSVSTLKIQRTERGDSAVYLCASRIASGTGEQFFGPGTRLTVL.

Notes on this clonotype: A read error may produce the germline difference seen at one junction end. The V gene is TRBV9, the J gene TRBJ1-6; D ambiguous. The CDR3 is 16 amino acids. Germline CDR1 is SGDLS and CDR2 is YYNGEE. CDR3: CASSATGRAYNSPLRF. The CDR3 DNA reads as TGTGCCAGCAGCGCAACCGGGAGAGCTTATAATTCACCCCTCCGCTTT.

The CDR3 region has the DNA TGTGCCAGTGCAACAGGGGGCCCTGAAGCTTTCTTT. Translation gives CASATGGPEAFF. The chain is built from TRBV12-3 or TRBV12-4 and TRBJ1-1; TRBD1 matches 9 bases. This CDR3 has 12 amino acids. V shed 9 bases and J 6 bases; nucleotides not matched to a gene: 5.

This clonotype was found a few times. J is TRBJ2-3 and V is TRBV20-1, with a weak D call TRBD2 (6 bases). Per germline, CDR1 DFQATT and CDR2 SNEGSKA (reference sequence). The CDR3 runs 13 residues. Trimming pared 3 bases from V and 4 bases from J, leaving 11 bases between. CDR3 region: CSARAEGPDTQYF. The CDR3 nucleotides are TGCAGTGCTAGGGCGGAGGGCCCAGATACGCAGTATTTT.

The J gene is TRBJ2-4, the V gene TRBV7-2; the D is unclear. The CDR3 covers 16 residues. V was shortened by 5 bases and J by 0 bases, with 14 bases between the two germline ends. CDR1 is SGHTA and CDR2 is FQGNSA in the germline V gene. DNA for the CDR3: TGTGCCAGCAGCCCGAACCTCAGGCTAGCCAAAAACATTCAGTACTTC. Translation gives CASSPNLRLAKNIQYF.

This clonotype showed up just a few times. The CDR3 coding sequence is TGTGCCAGCTCACCACCATCCAGGGGAGCGGGGAGAAGCACAGATACGCAGTATTTT. Translating gives CASSPPSRGAGRSTDTQYF. The V call is TRBV18, the J call TRBJ2-3; possible D gene TRBD2, 7 bases. CDR1 is KGHSH and CDR2 is LQKENI in the germline V gene. The CDR3 runs 19 residues. V was shortened by 0 bases and J by 0 bases, with 19 bases between the two germline ends. The full variable domain, completed using reference TRBV18 and TRBJ2-3, is NAGVMQNPRHLVRRRGQEARLRCSPMKGHSHVYWYRQLPEEGLKFMVYLQKENIIDESGMPKERFSAEFPKEGPSILRIQQVVRGDSAAYFCASSPPSRGAGRSTDTQYFGPGTRLTVL.

This clonotype was found many times. The genes are TRBV7-3 and TRBJ2-7; TRBD1 might be the D (6 bases). V was shortened by 5 bases and J by 4 bases, with 12 bases between the two germline ends. This CDR3 is 13 amino acids long. Germline values: CDR1 SGHTA, CDR2 FQGTGA. CDR3: CASSPTTGYEQYF. For the CDR3, the DNA is TGTGCCAGCAGCCCCACGACAGGATACGAGCAGTACTTC.

The CDR3 loop is CASSPFDASIWGAEAFF. The CDR3 nucleotides read TGTGCCAGCTCACCATTCGATGCAAGCATTTGGGGGGCTGAAGCTTTCTTT. The chain couples TRBV18 to TRBJ1-1, with TRBD1 as a possible D gene (5 bases). Trimming pared 2 bases from V and 6 bases from J, leaving 22 bases between. This CDR3 has 17 amino acids. CDR1 KGHSH and CDR2 LQKENI come from the germline V gene.

This clonotype has ten or more counts. This chain links TRBV7-9 with TRBJ1-4; tentative D call: TRBD1 (5 bases). Germline-derived CDR1 and CDR2 are SEHNR and FQNEAQ (reference sequence). The ends were cut back, 0 bases at V and 7 bases at J, with 6 bases in the middle. The CDR3 is made up of 13 amino acids. CDR3 loop: CASSLAGAEKLFF. CDR3 nucleotide sequence: TGTGCCAGCAGCTTAGCCGGGGCTGAAAAACTGTTTTTT.

This clonotype was detected a few times. The chain employs TRBV5-1 and TRBJ2-7; TRBD1 aligns across 10 bases. The CDR3 has 16 residues. The V segment lost 2 bases and the J segment 5 bases; nucleotides outside the gene matches: 10. Per germline, CDR1 SGHRS and CDR2 YFSETQ. CDR3 in amino acids: CASSLELGQGKNEQYF. The DNA of the CDR3 is TGCGCCAGCAGCTTAGAGTTGGGACAGGGGAAGAACGAGCAGTACTTC.

Only a few counts were recorded for this clonotype. V is TRBV2 and J is TRBJ1-5; D is possibly TRBD1 (5 bases). Trimming shortened V by 6 bases and J by 0 bases, and 12 bases separated the two germline ends. Germline CDR1 SNHLY, CDR2 FYNNEI. The CDR3 runs to 15 residues. In nucleotides, the CDR3 is TGTGCCAGCAGCGACAGAAACTATAGCAATCAGCCCCAGCATTTT. Its protein product is CASSDRNYSNQPQHF.

The chain joins TRBV27 to TRBJ2-2; 13 positions agree with TRBD2. J lost 8 bases, V lost 6 bases, and 6 bases had no gene match. The CDR3 extends over 15 amino acids. Germline assignment: CDR1 MNHEY and CDR2 SMNVEV (reference sequence). CDR3 residues: CASRSGLAGSGELFF. As DNA, the CDR3 is TGTGCCAGCAGATCGGGACTAGCGGGATCTGGGGAGCTGTTTTTT.

The V call is TRBV27, the J call TRBJ1-5, with D possibly matching TRBD1 (5 bases). Trimming left V 3 bases short and J 1 base short, with 10 bases between. The CDR3 contains 15 residues. Per germline, CDR1 MNHEY and CDR2 SMNVEV (reference sequence). The CDR3 DNA sequence: TGTGCCAGCAGTTTTGGGGGGGGGAGCAATCAGCCCCAGCATTTT. It encodes CASSFGGGSNQPQHF.

This clonotype was found many times. V gene TRBV30 combines with J gene TRBJ1-2; D call uncertain. The CDR3 length is 10 residues. CDR1 and CDR2 from the germline V gene are GTSNPN and SVGIG (reference sequence). V lost 3 bases, J lost 8 bases, and 7 bases lay in between. CDR3 DNA sequence: TGTGCCTGGAGGAGGAACGGCTACACCTTC. It specifies CAWRRNGYTF.

This clonotype showed up just a few times. V is TRBV11-2 and J is TRBJ2-1; tentative D call: TRBD2 (5 bases). This CDR3 contains 14 residues. Per the germline V gene, CDR1 is SGHAT and CDR2 is FQNNGV. The germline V and J ends were trimmed by 0 bases and 7 bases, with 10 bases remaining between them. CDR3 loop: CASSLDGWRNEQFF. The CDR3 DNA reads as TGTGCCAGCAGCTTAGATGGGTGGAGGAATGAGCAGTTCTTC.